Listed here is a single T cell receptor beta chain. Its antigen is not known. With random hexamers, reverse transcription was performed on about 0.45 to 1 ug of RNA. TCRdb redid the calling of the immunoSEQ multiplex PCR reads with MiXCR, one entry per CDR3 protein. The sample shows some 100,000 distinct CDR3 sequences, 95% of them seen only once. The data are from a study of CD8 T cells in Susac syndrome. Study details: Active disease was present in six of the sequenced Susac syndrome patients, whereas roughly eight of them were in remission. When their blood was taken, patients with Susac syndrome were therapy-naive, taking corticosteroids, or taking intravenous immunoglobulin alone. General study points: Susac-specific public clones were found in both the total CD8+ and the CD8+ TEMRA repertoires, with more than 15 in the former and about 5 in the latter.

TCR beta sequencing was performed on blood CD8+ and CD4+ T cells. CDR3 size: 14 residues. V lost 4 bases, J lost 4 bases, and 12 bases lay in between. The V and J genes are TRBV12-3 or TRBV12-4 and TRBJ2-3; TRBD1 or TRBD2 may be the D gene (6 bases each). The receptor was isolated from a human donor with Susac syndrome. Sequencing was carried out using CD8+ T cells from PBMCs. For the CDR3, the DNA is TGTGCCAGCAGTTCCGCTGGGGGGCCAGATACGCAGTATTTT. Translated, it gives CASSSAGGPDTQYF.